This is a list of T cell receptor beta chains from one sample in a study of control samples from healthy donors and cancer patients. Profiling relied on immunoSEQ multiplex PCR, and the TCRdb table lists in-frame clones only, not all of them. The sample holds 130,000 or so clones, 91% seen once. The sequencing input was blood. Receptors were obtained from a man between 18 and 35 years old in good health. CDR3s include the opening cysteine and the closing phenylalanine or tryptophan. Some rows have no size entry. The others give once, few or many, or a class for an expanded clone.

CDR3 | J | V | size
CAIRDRGNTEAFF | TRBJ1-1 | TRBV10-3 | .
CSVVRTGELFF | TRBJ2-2 | TRBV29-1 | .
CASAADGTPGYTF | TRBJ1-2 | TRBV7-6 | .
CAIKKDGGRQETQYF | TRBJ2-5 | TRBV10-3 | once
CASSEYLVGNTIYF | TRBJ1-3 | TRBV6-1 | .
CSVEDGGGNGYTF | TRBJ1-2 | TRBV29-1 | .
CASSPGPGGGTQYF | TRBJ2-5 | TRBV7-3 | .
CASSLGAATEAFF | TRBJ1-1 | TRBV27 | .
CAISEFTLAGGYTEAFF | TRBJ1-1 | TRBV10-3 | .
CASSYLGSAGNTIYF | TRBJ1-3 | TRBV6-6 | .
CAARVGRGPTDTQYF | TRBJ2-3 | TRBV10-3 | .
CASSQDGATSSDTVTDTQYF | TRBJ2-3 | TRBV4-2 | .
CASSPRGTENTEAFF | TRBJ1-1 | TRBV5-1 | .
CASREDRGDGYTF | TRBJ1-2 | TRBV6-5 | .
CAWSRTTGIETQYF | TRBJ2-5 | TRBV30 | once
CASGEQGAHSPLHF | TRBJ1-6 | TRBV19 | .
CASSQGSGASGELFF | TRBJ2-2 | TRBV4-2 | .
CASSYLVNSPLHF | TRBJ1-6 | TRBV6-5 | .
CASSLAPAGAGTDTQYF | TRBJ2-3 | TRBV4-3 | .
CASSSATGGQETQYF | TRBJ2-5 | TRBV5-4 | .
CASRGRTSYEQYF | TRBJ2-7 | TRBV6-6 | .
CASSLSGQRGATAF | TRBJ2-3 | TRBV28 | .
CASSWGGTGRFAGNTIYF | TRBJ1-3 | TRBV28 | .
CASSRGGVDFREQYF | TRBJ2-7 | TRBV11-3 | .
CASSLLVSEAFF | TRBJ1-1 | TRBV12-3/TRBV12-4 | .
CASSLDLKETQYF | TRBJ2-5 | TRBV5-4 | .
CASSIILAGAIDEQFF | TRBJ2-1 | TRBV7-9 | .
CSVEYSGDQAAFF | TRBJ1-1 | TRBV29-1 | .
CASSQTVHVRGGNGYTF | TRBJ1-2 | TRBV14 | .
CASSSGDRPNGEQYF | TRBJ2-7 | TRBV13 | .
CASSESTSGAYEQYF | TRBJ2-7 | TRBV10-1 | once
CASSPLAVNIQYF | TRBJ2-4 | TRBV25-1 | .
CASSRGQGTSTDTQYF | TRBJ2-3 | TRBV5-1 | .
CASSLAGTGGYEQYF | TRBJ2-7 | TRBV7-9 | .